Following are 24 T cell receptor beta chains from one sample sequenced in a study of blood T cell repertoires in COVID-19. Measured with immunoSEQ multiplex PCR; TCRdb has only the in-frame clones, and not every one. The top ten clones hold around 29% of a sample with tens of thousands of clones, more than 75% of them seen once. Sequencing input: peripheral blood. The source is a human donor in a cohort sampled during active COVID-19.

V is TRBV30 and J is TRBJ2-3; possible D gene TRBD1, 5 bases. Germline assignment: CDR1 GTSNPN and CDR2 SVGIG (reference sequence). V was clipped by 0 bases and J by 2 bases, with 15 bases between them. This CDR3 is 16 amino acids long. The CDR3 DNA sequence: TGTGCCTGGAGTGTAGTCTACAGGTCTTTCACAGATACGCAGTATTTT. Translation gives CAWSVVYRSFTDTQYF.

V and J are TRBV30 and TRBJ2-3; perhaps TRBD2 as D (7 bases). This CDR3 is built from 15 residues. With 0 bases removed from V and 4 bases from J, the gap between germline ends came to 14 bases. CDR1 GTSNPN and CDR2 SVGIG come from the germline V gene (reference sequence). CDR3 in DNA: TGTGCCTGGAGTGTACTAAGGCGGGGGCCAGATACGCAGTATTTT. The encoded protein is CAWSVLRRGPDTQYF.

This chain connects TRBV5-1 to TRBJ1-6, with 7 bases lining up with TRBD1. V lost 5 bases and J lost 3; bases outside the gene matches: 11. CDR3 length: 17 residues. The germline V gene has CDR1 SGHRS and CDR2 YFSETQ. CDR3 in amino acids: CASSLLTGRLYNSPLHF. CDR3 sequence (DNA): TGCGCCAGCAGTCTCCTGACAGGGCGTCTCTATAATTCACCCCTCCACTTT.

The V call is TRBV10-1, the J call TRBJ2-1; D is unclear. The CDR3 totals 15 residues. V lost 9 bases and J 10 bases, leaving 25 bases between the germline ends. The V gene's germline CDR1 is WNHNN and CDR2 SYGVQD (reference sequence). The CDR3 DNA is TGCGCCAGTTCTCAAGAACCTAGTCCTTCGTGGGAGCAGTTCTTC. Translation gives CASSQEPSPSWEQFF.

The chain is built from TRBV6-5 and TRBJ2-3, with D possibly being TRBD2 (5 bases). Trimming took off 5 bases at V and 4 bases at J, with 10 bases between the two ends. CDR3 length: 13 amino acids. Germline V gene data show CDR1 as MNHEY and CDR2 as SVGAGI. The CDR3 here is CASSPHGADTQYF. The CDR3 region has the DNA TGTGCCAGCAGTCCCCACGGGGCAGATACGCAGTATTTT.

The rearrangement uses TRBV7-9 and TRBJ2-6; D is possibly TRBD1 (6 bases). The CDR3 runs 19 residues. The V end was cut by 4 bases, the J end by 0 bases, with 19 bases between. CDR1 is SEHNR and CDR2 is FQNEAQ in the germline V gene (reference sequence). CDR3 bases: TGTGCCAGCAGCTCAACTCCGGGACATTCCAGCTCTGGGGCCAACGTCCTGACTTTC. Its translation: CASSSTPGHSSSGANVLTF.

Turning to this clone: The sample carries other DNA sequences with the same CDR3. The chain uses TRBV7-9 and TRBJ1-4; tentative D call: TRBD1 (5 bases). The germline V and J ends were trimmed by 1 base and 0 bases, with 6 bases remaining between them. CDR1 and CDR2 (germline): SEHNR, FQNEAQ (reference sequence). CDR3 length: 15 residues. The chain's CDR3 is CASSLEGATNEKLFF. The CDR3 region has the DNA TGTGCCAGCAGCTTAGAAGGGGCAACTAATGAAAAACTGTTTTTT.

The chain has TRBV10-2 and TRBJ1-4, with 7 bases fitting TRBD1. Germline CDR1 WSHSY, CDR2 SAAADI. There are 13 residues in the CDR3. V lost 3 bases and J lost 9; bases outside the gene matches: 4. The CDR3 here is CASSDPGQQKLFF. The CDR3 bases are TGCGCCAGCAGTGACCCGGGACAGCAAAAACTGTTTTTT.

The rearrangement joins TRBV18 to TRBJ2-3, with 8 nucleotides matching TRBD1. The CDR3 contains 19 residues. Germline loops: CDR1 KGHSH, CDR2 LQKENI. Unmatched junction bases numbered 13, after V lost 0 bases and J lost 2 bases. CDR3 bases: TGTGCCAGCTCACCACCCGGGACAGGAATCCTACTACACACAGATACGCAGTATTTT. This sequence encodes CASSPPGTGILLHTDTQYF.

This chain joins TRBV13 and TRBJ2-2; no definite D call. The CDR3 spans 11 residues. V lost 3 bases to trimming and J lost 6 bases, with 2 bases between them. Germline CDR1 and CDR2: PRHDT and FYEKMQ (reference sequence). CDR3 sequence: CASSFAGELFF. The CDR3 nucleotides are TGTGCCAGCAGCTTCGCCGGGGAGCTGTTTTTT.

The chain is built from TRBV6-6 and TRBJ2-7; TRBD1 might be the D (7 bases). Looked up from germline, CDR1 is MNHNY and CDR2 is SVGAGI (reference sequence). V lost 1 base and J 4 bases, leaving 14 bases between the germline ends. The length of the CDR3 is 15 residues. In DNA, the CDR3 is TGTGCCAGCAGTTACTTGGCCGGGGGACAGTACGAGCAGTACTTC. This gives the protein CASSYLAGGQYEQYF.

The gene calls are TRBV7-3 and TRBJ1-1; D possibly corresponds to TRBD1 (5 bases). Germline-derived CDR1 and CDR2 are SGHTA and FQGTGA. The CDR3 is made up of 13 amino acids. Trimming pared 0 bases from V and 4 bases from J, leaving 6 bases between. The CDR3 loop is CASSLTGGTEAFF. DNA for the CDR3: TGTGCCAGCAGCTTAACGGGGGGCACTGAAGCTTTCTTT.

The chain recombines TRBV15 with TRBJ1-5, with D perhaps TRBD1 (6 bases). The CDR3 loop spans 16 amino acids. V was shortened by 0 bases and J by 7 bases, with 16 bases between the two germline ends. In germline, CDR1 is LNHNV, CDR2 YYDKDF (reference sequence). The CDR3 spells CATSRDRGSAVQPQHF. DNA of the CDR3: TGTGCCACCAGCAGAGACAGGGGTTCGGCCGTCCAGCCCCAGCATTTT. The full variable domain, with the rest looked up from reference TRBV15 and TRBJ1-5, is DAMVIQNPRYQVTQFGKPVTLSCSQTLNHNVMYWYQQKSSQAPKLLFHYYDKDFNNEADTPDNFQSRRPNTSFCFLDIRSPGLGDTAMYLCATSRDRGSAVQPQHFGDGTRLSIL.

The chain uses TRBV29-1 and TRBJ2-2, with 11 positions matching TRBD1. The CDR3 runs 15 residues. V was pared by 4 bases and J by 7 bases, with 8 bases of the junction left unmatched. CDR1 and CDR2 (germline): SQVTM, ANQGSEA. The DNA of the CDR3 is TGCAGCGTTGCTCCGGACAGGGGGCAAGGCGGGGAGCTGTTTTTT. It is translated as CSVAPDRGQGGELFF.

J is TRBJ1-2 and V is TRBV7-3; a possible D gene is TRBD1 (6 bases). This CDR3 region has 12 residues. Germline lookup yields CDR1 SGHTA and CDR2 FQGTGA. The ends were cut back, 7 bases at V and 8 bases at J, with 14 bases in the middle. In nucleotides, the CDR3 is TGTGCCAGCAACAACCCAGGGGAGGGCTACACCTTC. As protein: CASNNPGEGYTF.

This clone occurred a few times. The rearrangement uses TRBV27 and TRBJ1-1; D might be TRBD1 (5 bases). V was pared by 6 bases and J by 7 bases, with 21 bases between. Germline CDR1 is MNHEY and CDR2 is SMNVEV (reference sequence). The CDR3 consists of 15 residues. The CDR3 DNA is TGTGCCAGCAGCCCAGGGTTGGGCAGGGTAAATGAAGCTTTCTTT. Translation: CASSPGLGRVNEAFF.

The V and J genes are TRBV5-6 and TRBJ2-3; D call uncertain. Germline values: CDR1 SGHDT, CDR2 YYEEEE. This CDR3 contains 17 residues. With 6 bases removed from V and 0 bases from J, the gap between germline ends came to 20 bases. CDR3 amino acids: CASTPKWSRGSTDTQYF. For the CDR3, the DNA is TGTGCCAGCACCCCTAAGTGGTCTCGCGGAAGCACAGATACGCAGTATTTT.

This chain uses TRBV5-1 with TRBJ1-2; no clear D. There are 14 residues in the CDR3. The germline CDR1 and CDR2 sequences are SGHRS and YFSETQ. Between the trimmed V and J ends, which lost 2 bases and 7 bases, there was a span of 15 bases. The CDR3 loop reads CASSFTGWGGGYTF. Here the CDR3 DNA reads TGCGCCAGCAGCTTTACTGGCTGGGGAGGTGGCTACACCTTC.

This chain links TRBV7-6 with TRBJ2-1; a weak D match, TRBD2 (5 bases). V was shortened by 1 base and J by 4 bases, with 11 bases between the two germline ends. The CDR3 extends over 15 amino acids. Per germline, CDR1 SGHVS and CDR2 FNYEAQ. The CDR3 region has the DNA TGTGCCAGCAGCTTAGTCGGGGTCAATTACAATGAGCAGTTCTTC. The encoded protein is CASSLVGVNYNEQFF.

This clone was counted between two and nine times. This sequence joins TRBV4-1 and TRBJ1-3; TRBD1 is a possible D gene (6 bases). CDR1 and CDR2 from the germline V gene are MGHRA and YSYEKL. The CDR3 loop spans 14 amino acids. V lost 6 bases and J lost 4, with 13 bases in between. The CDR3 is CASSREDRGNTIYF. The CDR3 nucleotides read TGCGCCAGCAGTCGTGAAGACAGGGGAAACACCATATATTTT.

This clone was observed a handful of times. The rearrangement joins TRBV7-9 to TRBJ1-2; 7 bases map to TRBD1. CDR3 length equals 17 residues. Per the germline V gene, CDR1 is SEHNR and CDR2 is FQNEAQ (reference sequence). Trimming removed 0 bases from V and 2 bases from J; junction bases left unmatched: 9. CDR3 in DNA: TGTGCCAGCAGCTTAGCGTGGCAGGGGGTAGGGAACTATGGCTACACCTTC. As protein: CASSLAWQGVGNYGYTF.

The chain joins TRBV20-1 to TRBJ2-1; perhaps TRBD1 as D (6 bases). The CDR3 length is 11 residues. The germline V and J ends were trimmed by 6 bases and 10 bases, with 13 bases remaining between them. CDR1 is DFQATT and CDR2 is SNEGSKA in the germline V gene (reference sequence). The CDR3 reads CSARQVGEQFF. Here the CDR3 DNA reads TGCAGTGCAAGACAGGTCGGCGAGCAGTTCTTC.

The V gene is TRBV3-1 (or the pseudogene TRBV3-2), the J gene TRBJ2-3; 13 nucleotides line up with TRBD2. The V gene end was trimmed by 3 bases and the J gene end by 4 bases; junction bases not matched to a gene: 10. Germline values: CDR1 LGHDT, CDR2 YNNKEL (reference sequence). The CDR3 covers 18 residues. The CDR3 reads CASSQGAGTSGVSDTQYF. CDR3 nucleotides: TGTGCCAGCAGCCAGGGGGCCGGGACTAGCGGGGTCTCAGATACGCAGTATTTT.

This clone was picked up one time. The J gene is TRBJ1-5, the V gene TRBV18; D remains unclear. The CDR3 length is 17 residues. Germline loops: CDR1 KGHSH, CDR2 LQKENI. Trimming pared 2 bases from V and 0 bases from J, leaving 14 bases between. The CDR3 reads CASSPKEAYLSNQPQHF. DNA for the CDR3: TGTGCCAGCTCACCAAAAGAGGCCTACCTTAGCAATCAGCCCCAGCATTTT.